These T cell receptor beta chains were read from a single sample in a study of cytomegalovirus exposure and HLA in healthy donors. Assay: immunoSEQ multiplex PCR; the TCRdb copy retains only in-frame clones and omits some. The profile shows about 120,000 clones, more than 60% of them singletons. Sequenced material: PBMCs. The receptors originated from a woman aged 40 to 50 in good health and CMV-seropositive. The CDR3 runs from the conserved cysteine through the conserved F or W. The order of the fields is CDR3 length, D gene, clone size, J gene, V gene, CDR3 protein, CDR3 DNA. The D gene is left open where the match is weak. Clone sizes are given selectively: once, few, many, or a class where the clone is expanded.

cdr3_length: 12
d_call: -
clone_size: -
j_call: TRBJ1-3
v_call: TRBV6-6
cdr3_aa: CASSSAGNTIYF
cdr3_nt: TGTGCCAGCAGTTCTGCTGGAAACACCATATATTTT

cdr3_length: 15
d_call: TRBD1
clone_size: -
j_call: TRBJ2-3
v_call: TRBV6-4
cdr3_aa: CASSTGTGGTDTQYF
cdr3_nt: TGTGCCAGCAGTACCGGGACAGGGGGGACAGATACGCAGTATTTT

cdr3_length: 14
d_call: -
clone_size: -
j_call: TRBJ2-3
v_call: TRBV5-1
cdr3_aa: CASFRGASTDTQYF
cdr3_nt: TGCGCCAGCTTTCGGGGGGCCAGCACAGATACGCAGTATTTT

cdr3_length: 12
d_call: TRBD1
clone_size: few
j_call: TRBJ1-1
v_call: TRBV9
cdr3_aa: CASSEGTGEAFF
cdr3_nt: TGTGCCAGCAGCGAAGGGACAGGTGAAGCTTTCTTT

cdr3_length: 16
d_call: TRBD1
clone_size: few
j_call: TRBJ1-4
v_call: TRBV5-1
cdr3_aa: CASSLVGTVYNEKLFF
cdr3_nt: TGCGCCAGCAGCTTGGTGGGGACAGTCTACAATGAAAAACTGTTTTTT

cdr3_length: 13
d_call: TRBD1
clone_size: few
j_call: TRBJ1-2
v_call: TRBV18
cdr3_aa: CASSGQGMSGYTF
cdr3_nt: TGTGCCAGCTCCGGACAGGGAATGAGCGGCTACACCTTC

cdr3_length: 13
d_call: -
clone_size: -
j_call: TRBJ1-1
v_call: TRBV6-1
cdr3_aa: CASKIQASPEAFF
cdr3_nt: TGTGCCAGCAAGATACAGGCCTCCCCTGAAGCTTTCTTT

cdr3_length: 14
d_call: TRBD1
clone_size: few
j_call: TRBJ1-1
v_call: TRBV6-6
cdr3_aa: CASRQGGTNREAFF
cdr3_nt: TGTGCCAGCAGACAGGGGGGGACAAACCGTGAAGCTTTCTTT

cdr3_length: 15
d_call: -
clone_size: once
j_call: TRBJ1-3
v_call: TRBV6-1
cdr3_aa: CASGGGPGSGNTIYF
cdr3_nt: TGTGCCAGCGGGGGGGGGCCGGGCTCTGGAAACACCATATATTTT

cdr3_length: 14
d_call: -
clone_size: once
j_call: TRBJ1-5
v_call: TRBV14
cdr3_aa: CASSRPGSTGRQHF
cdr3_nt: TGTGCCAGCAGCCGTCCAGGCTCGACAGGAAGGCAGCATTTT

cdr3_length: 15
d_call: TRBD2
clone_size: -
j_call: TRBJ2-1
v_call: TRBV13
cdr3_aa: CASSPAGKSNNEQFF
cdr3_nt: TGTGCCAGCAGCCCAGCGGGGAAGTCTAACAATGAGCAGTTCTTC

cdr3_length: 13
d_call: TRBD1
clone_size: -
j_call: TRBJ1-2
v_call: TRBV5-4
cdr3_aa: CASSLETGIGYTF
cdr3_nt: TGTGCCAGCAGCTTGGAGACAGGGATTGGCTACACCTTC

cdr3_length: 16
d_call: TRBD2
clone_size: -
j_call: TRBJ2-2
v_call: TRBV7-2
cdr3_aa: CASSKRLAGSTGELFF
cdr3_nt: TGTGCCAGCAGCAAGAGACTAGCGGGATCCACCGGGGAGCTGTTTTTT

cdr3_length: 14
d_call: TRBD1
clone_size: once
j_call: TRBJ1-2
v_call: TRBV30
cdr3_aa: CAWRGQGANYGYTF
cdr3_nt: TGTGCCTGGAGGGGACAGGGGGCAAACTATGGCTACACCTTC

cdr3_length: 15
d_call: TRBD1
clone_size: -
j_call: TRBJ1-1
v_call: TRBV6-5
cdr3_aa: CASTKGGALGTEAFF
cdr3_nt: TGTGCCAGCACCAAAGGGGGCGCACTGGGGACTGAAGCTTTCTTT

cdr3_length: 17
d_call: TRBD2
clone_size: -
j_call: TRBJ2-7
v_call: TRBV18
cdr3_aa: CASSLPTLAGVSYEQYF
cdr3_nt: TGTGCCAGCTCACTACCTACGTTGGCGGGGGTCTCCTACGAGCAGTACTTC

cdr3_length: 15
d_call: -
clone_size: once
j_call: TRBJ1-5
v_call: TRBV19
cdr3_aa: CASQEGGVSNQPQHF
cdr3_nt: TGTGCTTCGCAGGAAGGGGGGGTTAGCAATCAGCCCCAGCATTTT

cdr3_length: 18
d_call: TRBD2
clone_size: -
j_call: TRBJ2-4
v_call: TRBV15
cdr3_aa: CATSGGLAGGEAKNIQYF
cdr3_nt: TGTGCCACCAGCGGGGGACTAGCGGGAGGTGAAGCCAAAAACATTCAGTACTTC

cdr3_length: 14
d_call: -
clone_size: once
j_call: TRBJ2-1
v_call: TRBV9
cdr3_aa: CASSVEPQVGEQFF
cdr3_nt: TGTGCCAGCAGCGTAGAACCCCAGGTCGGTGAGCAGTTCTTC

cdr3_length: 15
d_call: -
clone_size: few
j_call: TRBJ2-1
v_call: TRBV19
cdr3_aa: CASTPGQRSYNEQFF
cdr3_nt: TGTGCCAGTACCCCCGGACAGCGGTCCTACAATGAGCAGTTCTTC

cdr3_length: 15
d_call: TRBD1
clone_size: -
j_call: TRBJ2-1
v_call: TRBV10-3
cdr3_aa: CAISESTGGAGEQFF
cdr3_nt: TGTGCCATCAGTGAGTCTACAGGGGGCGCGGGGGAGCAGTTCTTC

cdr3_length: 14
d_call: -
clone_size: -
j_call: TRBJ2-3
v_call: TRBV5-1
cdr3_aa: CASSLGPGADTQYF
cdr3_nt: TGCGCCAGCAGCTTGGGTCCGGGGGCAGATACGCAGTATTTT

cdr3_length: 13
d_call: TRBD1
clone_size: -
j_call: TRBJ1-2
v_call: TRBV6-1
cdr3_aa: CASKEPTGNGYTF
cdr3_nt: TGTGCCAGCAAAGAACCGACAGGGAATGGCTACACCTTC

cdr3_length: 15
d_call: TRBD1
clone_size: many
j_call: TRBJ1-1
v_call: TRBV6-1
cdr3_aa: CASTGGQVWNTEAFF
cdr3_nt: TGTGCCAGCACCGGAGGACAGGTTTGGAACACTGAAGCTTTCTTT

cdr3_length: 15
d_call: TRBD2
clone_size: once
j_call: TRBJ2-3
v_call: TRBV5-1
cdr3_aa: CASSREVTLADTQYF
cdr3_nt: TGCGCCAGCAGCCGGGAGGTAACCCTTGCAGATACGCAGTATTTT

cdr3_length: 14
d_call: -
clone_size: once
j_call: TRBJ1-2
v_call: TRBV7-9
cdr3_aa: CASSLAGRVDGYTF
cdr3_nt: TGTGCCAGCAGCTTAGCTGGGAGGGTGGATGGCTACACCTTC

cdr3_length: 15
d_call: -
clone_size: -
j_call: TRBJ2-2
v_call: TRBV13
cdr3_aa: CASSYQYPNTGELFF
cdr3_nt: TGTGCCAGCAGCTATCAGTACCCGAACACCGGGGAGCTGTTTTTT

cdr3_length: 14
d_call: TRBD2
clone_size: medium-sized
j_call: TRBJ2-7
v_call: TRBV5-4
cdr3_aa: CASSSRGVAGEQYF
cdr3_nt: TGTGCCAGCAGCAGCCGGGGAGTAGCGGGCGAGCAGTACTTC

cdr3_length: 14
d_call: -
clone_size: -
j_call: TRBJ1-4
v_call: TRBV7-9
cdr3_aa: CASSLFREGEKLFF
cdr3_nt: TGTGCCAGCAGCTTATTCCGGGAGGGTGAAAAACTGTTTTTT

cdr3_length: 14
d_call: TRBD1
clone_size: -
j_call: TRBJ2-5
v_call: TRBV5-6
cdr3_aa: CASSTQGAEETQYF
cdr3_nt: TGTGCCAGCAGCACACAGGGGGCTGAGGAGACCCAGTACTTC

cdr3_length: 15
d_call: -
clone_size: -
j_call: TRBJ1-4
v_call: TRBV7-2
cdr3_aa: CASSLGRAGNEKLFF
cdr3_nt: TGTGCCAGCAGCTTGGGGAGGGCCGGGAATGAAAAACTGTTTTTT

cdr3_length: 11
d_call: -
clone_size: -
j_call: TRBJ2-7
v_call: TRBV7-9
cdr3_aa: CASSSFYEQYF
cdr3_nt: TGTGCCAGCAGCTCTTTCTACGAGCAGTACTTC

cdr3_length: 13
d_call: -
clone_size: -
j_call: TRBJ1-4
v_call: TRBV6-6
cdr3_aa: CTSRAGGPEELFF
cdr3_nt: TGTACCAGCAGGGCCGGCGGCCCTGAGGAACTGTTTTTT

cdr3_length: 16
d_call: -
clone_size: -
j_call: TRBJ2-1
v_call: TRBV7-2
cdr3_aa: CASSPNRDSWGNEQFF
cdr3_nt: TGTGCCAGCAGCCCTAACCGGGACTCCTGGGGGAATGAGCAGTTCTTC

cdr3_length: 16
d_call: TRBD1
clone_size: few
j_call: TRBJ1-4
v_call: TRBV7-9
cdr3_aa: CASSQPRQGANEKLFF
cdr3_nt: TGTGCCAGCAGCCAACCTCGACAGGGTGCTAATGAAAAACTGTTTTTT

cdr3_length: 13
d_call: -
clone_size: few
j_call: TRBJ1-1
v_call: TRBV6-1
cdr3_aa: CASDGQGFAEAFF
cdr3_nt: TGTGCCAGCGATGGGCAGGGATTCGCTGAAGCTTTCTTT

cdr3_length: 12
d_call: -
clone_size: -
j_call: TRBJ2-7
v_call: TRBV7-9
cdr3_aa: CSSSQPGGRGSF
cdr3_nt: TGTTCCAGCAGCCAACCGGGGGGAAGGGGGAGCTTC

cdr3_length: 14
d_call: TRBD1
clone_size: -
j_call: TRBJ2-7
v_call: TRBV5-1
cdr3_aa: CASSLQGPSYEQYF
cdr3_nt: TGCGCCAGCAGCTTACAGGGGCCCTCCTACGAGCAGTACTTC

cdr3_length: 12
d_call: TRBD1
clone_size: -
j_call: TRBJ1-6
v_call: TRBV30
cdr3_aa: CAWGTEGSPLHF
cdr3_nt: TGTGCCTGGGGGACAGAAGGTTCACCCCTCCACTTT

cdr3_length: 17
d_call: TRBD1
clone_size: -
j_call: TRBJ2-2
v_call: TRBV18
cdr3_aa: CASSPIGQGVNTGELFF
cdr3_nt: TGTGCCAGCTCACCGATCGGACAGGGGGTGAACACCGGGGAGCTGTTTTTT

cdr3_length: 15
d_call: TRBD1
clone_size: few
j_call: TRBJ1-5
v_call: TRBV27
cdr3_aa: CASSLMGQGGQPQHF
cdr3_nt: TGTGCCAGCAGTTTAATGGGACAGGGTGGGCAGCCCCAGCATTTT

cdr3_length: 14
d_call: -
clone_size: -
j_call: TRBJ1-1
v_call: TRBV28
cdr3_aa: CASSLIRENTEAFF
cdr3_nt: TGTGCCAGCAGTTTAATAAGAGAGAACACTGAAGCTTTCTTT

cdr3_length: 13
d_call: -
clone_size: -
j_call: TRBJ2-7
v_call: TRBV18
cdr3_aa: CASSGRAGDEQYF
cdr3_nt: TGTGCCAGCTCAGGTCGGGCAGGGGACGAGCAGTACTTC

cdr3_length: 18
d_call: -
clone_size: -
j_call: TRBJ1-3
v_call: TRBV7-9
cdr3_aa: CASSLAAAGRVTGNTIYF
cdr3_nt: TGTGCCAGCAGCTTAGCAGCGGCAGGGAGGGTTACTGGAAACACCATATATTTT

cdr3_length: 15
d_call: TRBD1
clone_size: -
j_call: TRBJ2-1
v_call: TRBV4-1
cdr3_aa: CASSQDNDRGNEQFF
cdr3_nt: TGCGCCAGCAGCCAAGATAACGACAGGGGGAATGAGCAGTTCTTC

cdr3_length: 16
d_call: TRBD1
clone_size: -
j_call: TRBJ2-7
v_call: TRBV5-1
cdr3_aa: CASSPEGQGSPYEQYF
cdr3_nt: TGCGCCAGCAGCCCGGAGGGACAGGGGTCACCCTACGAGCAGTACTTC

cdr3_length: 15
d_call: TRBD2
clone_size: few
j_call: TRBJ2-1
v_call: TRBV5-1
cdr3_aa: CASSLAGGVYNEQFF
cdr3_nt: TGCGCCAGCAGCTTGGCGGGGGGGGTATACAATGAGCAGTTCTTC

cdr3_length: 15
d_call: -
clone_size: -
j_call: TRBJ2-3
v_call: TRBV7-9
cdr3_aa: CASSLVGSITDTQYF
cdr3_nt: TGTGCCAGCAGCTTAGTCGGGAGTATAACAGATACGCAGTATTTT

cdr3_length: 18
d_call: -
clone_size: -
j_call: TRBJ1-1
v_call: TRBV19
cdr3_aa: CASSPDSFAVRGYLEAFF
cdr3_nt: TGTGCCAGTAGTCCGGACTCATTTGCGGTTCGGGGGTACCTTGAAGCTTTCTTT

cdr3_length: 16
d_call: TRBD1
clone_size: -
j_call: TRBJ2-7
v_call: TRBV6-5
cdr3_aa: CASSYSTGTGNYEQYF
cdr3_nt: TGTGCCAGCAGTTACTCGACAGGGACAGGGAATTACGAGCAGTACTTC

cdr3_length: 14
d_call: -
clone_size: few
j_call: TRBJ2-2
v_call: TRBV18
cdr3_aa: CASSQWERTGELFF
cdr3_nt: TGTGCCAGCTCACAATGGGAGAGGACCGGGGAGCTGTTTTTT

cdr3_length: 18
d_call: -
clone_size: few
j_call: TRBJ1-1
v_call: TRBV12-2
cdr3_aa: CASRLAWTGKGISTEAFF
cdr3_nt: TGTGCAAGTCGCTTAGCGTGGACAGGGAAGGGGATTAGCACTGAAGCTTTCTTT

cdr3_length: 16
d_call: TRBD2
clone_size: -
j_call: TRBJ2-2
v_call: TRBV7-9
cdr3_aa: CASSMHLAGVTGELFF
cdr3_nt: TGTGCCAGCAGCATGCACCTAGCGGGAGTCACCGGGGAGCTGTTTTTT